The TCR beta chain under discussion was sequenced for a study of CD8 T cells in ankylosing spondylitis. Findings and limits, study-wide: Earlier literature documents some of the motif variants in reactive arthritis synovial fluid and blood. A TCR beta motif of several highly homologous variants seemed to mark ankylosing spondylitis blood. Reportedly, significant enrichment of disease-linked clones occurred in matched ankylosing spondylitis synovial fluid.

Making use of molecular barcodes, quantitative 5'-RACE generated TCR beta libraries. One entry per CDR3 protein, called by TCRdb with MiXCR from the 5' RACE reads. The data hold around 390,000 distinct CDR3 sequences, with approximately 20% observed a single time. Trimming left V 6 bases short and J 5 bases short, with 13 bases between. Germline V gene lookup returns CDR1 DFQATT and CDR2 SNEGSKA (reference sequence). This CDR3 spans 12 amino acids. This clonotype was counted at least ten times. Its target is unknown. Sequenced material: blood, either unsorted or a sorted T cell fraction (not recorded which). V usage is TRBV20-1 and J usage is TRBJ2-5, with D tentatively TRBD1 (5 bases). The sequence was collected from a male donor with ankylosing spondylitis. CDR3 residues: CSARTGGETQYF. The CDR3 DNA is TGCAGTGCGAGAACAGGCGGTGAGACCCAGTACTTC.